This TCR beta chain was identified in a study of T-cell memory formation after mild COVID-19. Whole-study results and caveats: Most CD4+ clones that shrank were in CM and EM, while CD8+ ones turned up in EMRA. Clones shrinking from day 15 to 85 showed even CD4/CD8 mixes; later expanders tilted CD4+.

To note about this clonotype: The antigen is not known.

TCR alpha and TCR beta cDNA libraries with sample barcodes and UMIs came from 5'RACE using constant-segment primers. TCRdb re-called the 5' RACE reads with MiXCR, one entry per CDR3 protein. The table has over 300,000 distinct CDR3 sequences, 20% to 25% seen once. CDR1 is KGHDR and CDR2 is SFDVKD in the germline V gene. V trimming: 5 bases; J trimming: 1 base; junction bases outside the gene matches: 4. This CDR3 spans 16 amino acids. What was sequenced was PBMCs or a T cell subset sorted from them (not recorded which). The V gene is TRBV24-1, the J gene TRBJ2-1; TRBD2 matches 10 bases. The TCR sequence derives from a young man who had mild COVID-19 (a few samples of this study predate the infection). Cell type and time point are not known. The CDR3 protein is CATSGTAGGSYNEQFF. The CDR3 DNA sequence: TGTGCCACCAGTGGTACAGCGGGGGGGTCCTACAATGAGCAGTTCTTC.